This T cell receptor (beta chain) originates from a study of cytomegalovirus exposure and HLA in healthy donors. The study, taken as a whole, reports: Rare TCR sequences dominated, though some public TCRs recurred in many donors. The study listed roughly 160 cytomegalovirus-associated TCR beta chains. Clusters of TCRs from the first cohort tended to co-occur in the 120 or so validation repertoires (as a later analysis found).

Comments on this clone: Its antigen remains unknown.

TCRdb's table, derived via immunoSEQ multiplex PCR, lists solely in-frame clones and lacks some. The table records fewer than 200,000 clones, 89% of them present only once. The origin of this receptor is a man aged 18-30 years in good health and CMV-seropositive. The sequencing sample was made of PBMCs.

DNA of the CDR3: TGTGCCAGCAGCTCTCTGACAGATACCTACGAGCAGTACTTC. Protein product: CASSSLTDTYEQYF. The chain carries TRBV27 and TRBJ2-7, with a possible D match to TRBD1 (5 bases). CDR1 and CDR2 (germline): MNHEY, SMNVEV (reference sequence). This CDR3 comprises 14 residues. V was shortened by 6 bases and J by 2 bases, with 14 bases between the two germline ends.